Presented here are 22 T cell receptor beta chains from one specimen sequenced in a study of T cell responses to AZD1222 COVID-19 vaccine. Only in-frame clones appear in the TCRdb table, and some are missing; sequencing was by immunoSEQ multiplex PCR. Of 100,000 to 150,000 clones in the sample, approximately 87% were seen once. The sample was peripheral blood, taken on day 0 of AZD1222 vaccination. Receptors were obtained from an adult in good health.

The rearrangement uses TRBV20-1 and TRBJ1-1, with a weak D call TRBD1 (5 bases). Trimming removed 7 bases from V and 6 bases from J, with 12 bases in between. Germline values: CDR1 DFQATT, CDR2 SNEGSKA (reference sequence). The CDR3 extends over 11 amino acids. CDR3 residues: CSVPGAPEAFF. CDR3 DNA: TGCAGTGTCCCCGGGGCGCCTGAAGCTTTCTTT.

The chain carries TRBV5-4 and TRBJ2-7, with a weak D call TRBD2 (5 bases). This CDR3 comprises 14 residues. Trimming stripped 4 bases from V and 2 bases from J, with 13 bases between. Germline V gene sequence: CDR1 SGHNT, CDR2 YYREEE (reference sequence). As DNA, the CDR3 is TGTGCCAGCAGCCGGGGTGGTTTTACCTACGAGCAGTACTTC. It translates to CASSRGGFTYEQYF. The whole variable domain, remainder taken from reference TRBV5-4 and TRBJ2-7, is ETGVTQSPTHLIKTRGQQVTLRCSSQSGHNTVSWYQQALGQGPQFIFQYYREEENGRGNFPPRFSGLQFPNYSSELNVNALELDDSALYLCASSRGGFTYEQYFGPGTRLTVT.

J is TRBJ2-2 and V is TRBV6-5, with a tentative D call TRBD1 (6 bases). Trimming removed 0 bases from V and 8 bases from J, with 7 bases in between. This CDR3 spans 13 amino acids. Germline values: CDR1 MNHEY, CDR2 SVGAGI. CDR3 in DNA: TGTGCCAGCAGTTACTCGACAGGAGGGGAGCTGTTTTTT. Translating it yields CASSYSTGGELFF.

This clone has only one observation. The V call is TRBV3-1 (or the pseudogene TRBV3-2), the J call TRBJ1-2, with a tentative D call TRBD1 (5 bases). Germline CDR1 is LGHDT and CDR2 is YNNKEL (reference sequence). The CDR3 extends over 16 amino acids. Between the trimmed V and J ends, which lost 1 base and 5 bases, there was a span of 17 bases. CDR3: CASSQAVAGRRYGYTF. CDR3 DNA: TGTGCCAGCAGCCAAGCTGTGGCAGGGAGGCGGTATGGCTACACCTTC.

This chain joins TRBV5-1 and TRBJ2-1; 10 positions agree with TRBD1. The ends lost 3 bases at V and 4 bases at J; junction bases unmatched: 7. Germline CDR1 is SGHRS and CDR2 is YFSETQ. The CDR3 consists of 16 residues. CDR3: CASSSLGDRGYNEQFF. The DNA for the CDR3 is TGCGCCAGCAGCTCCCTCGGGGACAGGGGTTACAATGAGCAGTTCTTC. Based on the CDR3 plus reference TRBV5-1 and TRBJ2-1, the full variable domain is KAGVTQTPRYLIKTRGQQVTLSCSPISGHRSVSWYQQTPGQGLQFLFEYFSETQRNKGNFPGRFSGRQFSNSRSEMNVSTLELGDSALYLCASSSLGDRGYNEQFFGPGTRLTVL.

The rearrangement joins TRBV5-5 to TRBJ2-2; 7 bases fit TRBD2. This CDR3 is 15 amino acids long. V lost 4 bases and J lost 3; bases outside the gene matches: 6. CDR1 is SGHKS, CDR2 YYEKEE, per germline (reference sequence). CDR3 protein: CASSPERGYTGELFF. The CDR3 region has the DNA TGTGCCAGCAGCCCGGAGCGGGGCTACACCGGGGAGCTGTTTTTT.

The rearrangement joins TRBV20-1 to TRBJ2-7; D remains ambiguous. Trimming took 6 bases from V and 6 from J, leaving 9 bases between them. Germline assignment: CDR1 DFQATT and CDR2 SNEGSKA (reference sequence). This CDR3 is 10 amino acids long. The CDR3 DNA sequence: TGCAGTGCCCCGAACGGCGAGCAGTACTTC. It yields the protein CSAPNGEQYF.

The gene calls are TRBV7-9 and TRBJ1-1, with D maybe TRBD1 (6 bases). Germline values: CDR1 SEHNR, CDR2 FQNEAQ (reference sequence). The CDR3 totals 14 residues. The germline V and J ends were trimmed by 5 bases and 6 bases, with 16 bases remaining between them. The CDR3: CASSNRQAVAEAFF. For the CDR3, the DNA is TGTGCCAGCAGCAATCGACAGGCTGTCGCTGAAGCTTTCTTT.

The CDR3 is CASSLGLAGGPLYEQYF. DNA for the CDR3: TGTGCCAGCAGCCTCGGACTAGCGGGAGGGCCCCTCTACGAGCAGTACTTC. This rearrangement joins TRBV5-4 to TRBJ2-7; 15 bases map to TRBD2. With 4 bases clipped from V and 3 bases from J, the junction kept 8 bases outside the gene matches. This CDR3 has 17 amino acids. CDR1 and CDR2 (germline): SGHNT, YYREEE (reference sequence).

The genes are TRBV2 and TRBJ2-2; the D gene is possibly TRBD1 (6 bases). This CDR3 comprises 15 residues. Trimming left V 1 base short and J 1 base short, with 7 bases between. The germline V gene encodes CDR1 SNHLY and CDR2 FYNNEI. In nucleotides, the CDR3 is TGTGCCAGCAGTGAAGGACAGGTGAACACCGGGGAGCTGTTTTTT. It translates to CASSEGQVNTGELFF. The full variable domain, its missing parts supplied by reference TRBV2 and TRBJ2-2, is EPEVTQTPSHQVTQMGQEVILRCVPISNHLYFYWYRQILGQKVEFLVSFYNNEISEKSEIFDDQFSVERPDGSNFTLKIRSTKLEDSAMYFCASSEGQVNTGELFFGEGSRLTVL.

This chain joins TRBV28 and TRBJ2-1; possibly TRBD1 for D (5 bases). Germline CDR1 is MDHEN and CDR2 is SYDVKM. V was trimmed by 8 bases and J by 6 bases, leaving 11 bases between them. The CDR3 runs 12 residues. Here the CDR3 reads CASVGVLNEQFF. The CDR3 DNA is TGTGCCAGCGTAGGGGTTCTCAATGAGCAGTTCTTC. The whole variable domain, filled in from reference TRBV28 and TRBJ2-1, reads DVKVTQSSRYLVKRTGEKVFLECVQDMDHENMFWYRQDPGLGLRLIYFSYDVKMKEKGDIPEGYSVSREKKERFSLILESASTNQTSMYLCASVGVLNEQFFGPGTRLTVL.

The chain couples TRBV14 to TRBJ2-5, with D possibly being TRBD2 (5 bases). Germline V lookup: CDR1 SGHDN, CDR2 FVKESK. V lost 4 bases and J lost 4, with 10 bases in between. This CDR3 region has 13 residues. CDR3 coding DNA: TGTGCCAGCAGCCGGACTCTCTTAGAGACCCAGTACTTC. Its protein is CASSRTLLETQYF. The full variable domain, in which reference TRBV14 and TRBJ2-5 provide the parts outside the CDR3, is EAGVTQFPSHSVIEKGQTVTLRCDPISGHDNLYWYRRVMGKEIKFLLHFVKESKQDESGMPNNRFLAERTGGTYSTLKVQPAELEDSGVYFCASSRTLLETQYFGPGTRLLVL.

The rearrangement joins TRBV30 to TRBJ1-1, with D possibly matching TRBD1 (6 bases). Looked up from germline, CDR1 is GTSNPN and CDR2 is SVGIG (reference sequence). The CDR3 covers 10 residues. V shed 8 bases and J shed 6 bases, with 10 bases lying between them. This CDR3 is CALGHSEAFF. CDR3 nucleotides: TGTGCCCTGGGACATTCTGAAGCTTTCTTT. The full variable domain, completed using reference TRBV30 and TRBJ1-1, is SQTIHQWPATLVQPVGSPLSLECTVEGTSNPNLYWYRQAAGRGLQLLFYSVGIGQISSEVPQNLSASRPQDRQFILSSKKLLLSDSGFYLCALGHSEAFFGQGTRLTVV.

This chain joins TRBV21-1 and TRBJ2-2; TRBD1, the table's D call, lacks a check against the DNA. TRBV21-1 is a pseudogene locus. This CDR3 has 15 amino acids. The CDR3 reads CASSGPRGYTGELFF. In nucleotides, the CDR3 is TGTGCCAGCAGCGGGCCTAGGGGGTACACCGGGGAGCTGTTTTTT.

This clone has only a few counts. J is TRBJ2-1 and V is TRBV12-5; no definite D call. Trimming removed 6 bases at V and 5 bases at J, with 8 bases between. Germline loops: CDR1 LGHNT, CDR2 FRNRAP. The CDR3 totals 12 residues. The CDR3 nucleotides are TGTGCTAGTGGCTCGGCGAACAATGAGCAGTTCTTC. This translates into CASGSANNEQFF.

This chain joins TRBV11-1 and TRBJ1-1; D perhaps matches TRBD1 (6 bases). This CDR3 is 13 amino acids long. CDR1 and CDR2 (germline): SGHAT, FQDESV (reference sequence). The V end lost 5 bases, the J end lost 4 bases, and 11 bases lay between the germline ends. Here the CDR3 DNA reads TGTGCCAGCAGCGATGGGGGCAGCACTGAAGCTTTCTTT. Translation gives CASSDGGSTEAFF.

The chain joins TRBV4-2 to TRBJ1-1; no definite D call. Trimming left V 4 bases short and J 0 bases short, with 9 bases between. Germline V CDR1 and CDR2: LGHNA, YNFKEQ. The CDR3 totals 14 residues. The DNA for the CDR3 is TGTGCCAGCAGCCCCCCCGTGGTGAACACTGAAGCTTTCTTT. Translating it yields CASSPPVVNTEAFF.

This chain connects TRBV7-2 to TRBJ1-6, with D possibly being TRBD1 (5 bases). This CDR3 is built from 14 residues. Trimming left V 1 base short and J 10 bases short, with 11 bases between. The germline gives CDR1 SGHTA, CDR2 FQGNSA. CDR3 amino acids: CASSLVEGRSPLHF. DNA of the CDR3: TGTGCCAGCAGCTTAGTGGAGGGGAGATCACCCCTCCACTTT. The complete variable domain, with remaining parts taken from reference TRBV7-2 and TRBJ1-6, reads GAGVSQSPSNKVTEKGKDVELRCDPISGHTALYWYRQSLGQGLEFLIYFQGNSAPDKSGLPSDRFSAERTGGSVSTLTIQRTQQEDSAVYLCASSLVEGRSPLHFGNGTRLTVT.

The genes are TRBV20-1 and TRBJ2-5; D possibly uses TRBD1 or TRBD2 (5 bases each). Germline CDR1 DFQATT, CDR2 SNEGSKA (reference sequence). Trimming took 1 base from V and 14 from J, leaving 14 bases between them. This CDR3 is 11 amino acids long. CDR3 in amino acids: CSARAGTFGYF. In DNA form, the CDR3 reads TGCAGTGCTAGAGCCGGGACCTTCGGATACTTC.

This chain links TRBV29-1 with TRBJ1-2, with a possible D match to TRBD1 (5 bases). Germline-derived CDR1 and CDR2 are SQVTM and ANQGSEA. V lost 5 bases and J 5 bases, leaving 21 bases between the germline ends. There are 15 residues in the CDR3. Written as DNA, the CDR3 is TGCAGCGTTCGAAGCTGGACACGAGGGGAGTATGGCTACACCTTC. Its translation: CSVRSWTRGEYGYTF.

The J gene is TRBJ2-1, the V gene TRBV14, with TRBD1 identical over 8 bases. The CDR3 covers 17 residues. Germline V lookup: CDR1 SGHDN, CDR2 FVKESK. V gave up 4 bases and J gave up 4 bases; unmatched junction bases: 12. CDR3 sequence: CASSPQGQGQLYNEQFF. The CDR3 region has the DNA TGTGCCAGCAGCCCCCAAGGACAGGGACAATTATACAATGAGCAGTTCTTC.

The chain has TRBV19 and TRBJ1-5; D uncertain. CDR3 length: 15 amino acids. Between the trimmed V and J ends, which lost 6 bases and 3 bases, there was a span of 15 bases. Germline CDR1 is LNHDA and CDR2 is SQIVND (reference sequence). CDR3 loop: CASREDREINQPQHF. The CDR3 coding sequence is TGTGCCAGTAGGGAAGACCGAGAAATCAATCAGCCCCAGCATTTT.